In this sample, the clone carrying this TCR beta chain turned up a few times. The sample is drawn from a study of spatial heterogeneity in lung cancer. Via MiXCR, TCRdb re-called the 5' RACE reads, giving one row per CDR3 protein. Counted here are tens of thousands of distinct CDR3 sequences, around 7% occurring once; the ten biggest clones make up approximately 40%. The CDR3 covers 16 residues. Germline CDR1 and CDR2: SGHAT and FQNNGV. V was pared by 5 bases and J by 2 bases, with 19 bases between. Specified time point: blood at routine non-recurrence follow-up after resection. From tumor, nontumor lung or frozen PBMC, whole RNA was taken unsorted for sequencing.

The starting material was PBMCs, obtained at follow-up. The V call is TRBV11-2, the J call TRBJ2-7, with D perhaps matching TRBD1 (5 bases). This TCR was sampled from a female donor with early-stage non-small cell lung cancer. In DNA form, the CDR3 reads TGTGCCAGCAGCCAACAAACGGTGACAGCCACCTACGAGCAGTACTTC. Its translation: CASSQQTVTATYEQYF.